The rows below give T cell receptor beta chains drawn from one sample of a study of blood T cell repertoires in COVID-19. Profiled with immunoSEQ multiplex PCR; TCRdb holds only in-frame clones, not every one. The sample contains about 270,000 clones, roughly 90% of which appear only once. Sequenced material: peripheral blood. The receptors were gathered from a man between 60 and 75 years old who had recovered from COVID-19. Each CDR3 is given with its conserved first and last residue. Each record gives: CDR3 DNA, CDR3 protein, J gene, D gene, V gene, clone size. D genes are given only for firm matches. Rows give clone size only sometimes, using once, few, many, or a class for an expanded clone.

cdr3_nt: TGTGCCAGCAGCTCACTTGACCAACGGCGGGGAAACACCATATATTTT
cdr3_aa: CASSSLDQRRGNTIYF
j_call: TRBJ1-3
d_call: -
v_call: TRBV9
clone_size: -

cdr3_nt: TGTGCCAGCAGCTTGGAGGGGGCCAATGAAAAACTGTTTTTT
cdr3_aa: CASSLEGANEKLFF
j_call: TRBJ1-4
d_call: TRBD1
v_call: TRBV7-9
clone_size: -

cdr3_nt: TGCGCCAGCACCGCCCGACAGGCCTCAACTAATGAAAAACTGTTTTTT
cdr3_aa: CASTARQASTNEKLFF
j_call: TRBJ1-4
d_call: -
v_call: TRBV10-2
clone_size: once

cdr3_nt: TGCGCCAGCAGCTTGGACGGACTAAACACTGAAGCTTTCTTT
cdr3_aa: CASSLDGLNTEAFF
j_call: TRBJ1-1
d_call: -
v_call: TRBV5-1
clone_size: -

cdr3_nt: TGTGCCAGCAGCTTAGAAGCGGGAGATCTTTACGAGCAGTACTTC
cdr3_aa: CASSLEAGDLYEQYF
j_call: TRBJ2-7
d_call: TRBD2
v_call: TRBV7-6
clone_size: -

cdr3_nt: TGTGCCAGCAGTTTTACAGGGGTTAGGGACAATGAGCAGTTCTTC
cdr3_aa: CASSFTGVRDNEQFF
j_call: TRBJ2-1
d_call: TRBD1
v_call: TRBV6-8
clone_size: -

cdr3_nt: TGCGCCAGCAGCCAACCTGACAGGGACAATCAGCCCCAGCATTTT
cdr3_aa: CASSQPDRDNQPQHF
j_call: TRBJ1-5
d_call: TRBD1
v_call: TRBV4-1
clone_size: -

cdr3_nt: TGTGCCACCAGCAGTATGGGACTTCCCACCGGGGAGCTGTTTTTT
cdr3_aa: CATSSMGLPTGELFF
j_call: TRBJ2-2
d_call: -
v_call: TRBV15
clone_size: -

cdr3_nt: TGTGCCACCAGTGATCCAACTCGGGGTACTGAAAAACTGTTTTTT
cdr3_aa: CATSDPTRGTEKLFF
j_call: TRBJ1-4
d_call: -
v_call: TRBV24-1
clone_size: few

cdr3_nt: TGTGCCAGCAGCGCCCTTCGGGGCACCGGGGAGCTGTTTTTT
cdr3_aa: CASSALRGTGELFF
j_call: TRBJ2-2
d_call: -
v_call: TRBV14
clone_size: -

cdr3_nt: TGTGCCATCAGTGAGTCCTACTACGAGCAGTACTTC
cdr3_aa: CAISESYYEQYF
j_call: TRBJ2-7
d_call: -
v_call: TRBV10-3
clone_size: -

cdr3_nt: TGTGCCAGCAGCGTAGGCGGAAACGAGCAGTACTTC
cdr3_aa: CASSVGGNEQYF
j_call: TRBJ2-7
d_call: -
v_call: TRBV9
clone_size: -

cdr3_nt: TGTGCCAGCAGTGAGAGCTTGGCAGGGAATGAAAAACTGTTTTTT
cdr3_aa: CASSESLAGNEKLFF
j_call: TRBJ1-4
d_call: -
v_call: TRBV2
clone_size: -

cdr3_nt: TGTGCCAGCTCACCACCCGGGGCCCGGGGGTACTATGGCTACACCTTC
cdr3_aa: CASSPPGARGYYGYTF
j_call: TRBJ1-2
d_call: -
v_call: TRBV18
clone_size: few

cdr3_nt: TGCAGCGTTTTTCCCGGGTTGGATAGGTGGGAGACCCAGTACTTC
cdr3_aa: CSVFPGLDRWETQYF
j_call: TRBJ2-5
d_call: -
v_call: TRBV29-1
clone_size: -

cdr3_nt: TGCGCCAGCAGCTGGACAGGGTCCTACAATGAGCAGTTCTTC
cdr3_aa: CASSWTGSYNEQFF
j_call: TRBJ2-1
d_call: TRBD1
v_call: TRBV5-1
clone_size: -

cdr3_nt: TGTGCCAGCAGCACCGGGACTAGCGGGGAGTTCTTC
cdr3_aa: CASSTGTSGEFF
j_call: TRBJ2-1
d_call: TRBD2
v_call: TRBV6-6
clone_size: -

cdr3_nt: TGTGCCAGTAGTCTAGGGGAGACAGGCGGTGAAAAACTGTTTTTT
cdr3_aa: CASSLGETGGEKLFF
j_call: TRBJ1-4
d_call: -
v_call: TRBV19
clone_size: -

cdr3_nt: TGCGCCAGCAGCTTGGGGACAGGGGCCTACGAGCAGTACTTC
cdr3_aa: CASSLGTGAYEQYF
j_call: TRBJ2-7
d_call: TRBD1
v_call: TRBV5-1
clone_size: -

cdr3_nt: TGTGCCAGCCCCCTGGACACCGCAAAGAACACCGGGGAGCTGTTTTTT
cdr3_aa: CASPLDTAKNTGELFF
j_call: TRBJ2-2
d_call: -
v_call: TRBV12-1
clone_size: once

cdr3_nt: TGTGCCAGCAGTGATTGGACTCCTCTTAGCACAGATACGCAGTATTTT
cdr3_aa: CASSDWTPLSTDTQYF
j_call: TRBJ2-3
d_call: -
v_call: TRBV2
clone_size: -

cdr3_nt: TGTGCCAGCAGTGAAAGCGGGGGGATTTTCAATGAGCAGTTCTTC
cdr3_aa: CASSESGGIFNEQFF
j_call: TRBJ2-1
d_call: TRBD2
v_call: TRBV6-1
clone_size: once

cdr3_nt: TGTGCCTGGGGTTCGGGGGGGTCAAAAGAGACCCAGTACTTC
cdr3_aa: CAWGSGGSKETQYF
j_call: TRBJ2-5
d_call: TRBD2
v_call: TRBV30
clone_size: -

cdr3_nt: TGTGCCAGCAGAAGTACAGGGTACACTGAAGCTTTCTTT
cdr3_aa: CASRSTGYTEAFF
j_call: TRBJ1-1
d_call: -
v_call: TRBV28
clone_size: few

cdr3_nt: TGTGCCACCAGCAGAGTACCAGGGGCGGATACGCAGTATTTT
cdr3_aa: CATSRVPGADTQYF
j_call: TRBJ2-3
d_call: -
v_call: TRBV15
clone_size: -

cdr3_nt: TGTGCCAGCAGCCTACGACAGGGGTACACAGATACGCAGTATTTT
cdr3_aa: CASSLRQGYTDTQYF
j_call: TRBJ2-3
d_call: TRBD1
v_call: TRBV5-4
clone_size: -

cdr3_nt: TGTGCCACCAGCAGACCGGGACAGTCTAGCAATCAGCCCCAGCATTTT
cdr3_aa: CATSRPGQSSNQPQHF
j_call: TRBJ1-5
d_call: TRBD1
v_call: TRBV15
clone_size: few

cdr3_nt: TGTGCCAGCAGTGCACTAGCGGGGGGGCTCTACGAGCAGTACTTC
cdr3_aa: CASSALAGGLYEQYF
j_call: TRBJ2-7
d_call: TRBD2
v_call: TRBV11-1
clone_size: -

cdr3_nt: TGTGCCAGTAGTATAGATGATCGGGGTTGGGAGACCCAGTACTTC
cdr3_aa: CASSIDDRGWETQYF
j_call: TRBJ2-5
d_call: -
v_call: TRBV19
clone_size: -

cdr3_nt: TGCGCCAGCAGCTTGGGACAGGGTAAGGATACGCAGTATTTT
cdr3_aa: CASSLGQGKDTQYF
j_call: TRBJ2-3
d_call: TRBD1
v_call: TRBV5-1
clone_size: -

cdr3_nt: TGTGCCAGTAGTATCCGGACAGGGGGCCCTGGCTACACCTTC
cdr3_aa: CASSIRTGGPGYTF
j_call: TRBJ1-2
d_call: TRBD1
v_call: TRBV19
clone_size: -

cdr3_nt: TGTGCCAGCAGCCCAACGGGACAGGCAATCTATGGCTACACCTTC
cdr3_aa: CASSPTGQAIYGYTF
j_call: TRBJ1-2
d_call: TRBD1
v_call: TRBV4-2
clone_size: -

cdr3_nt: TGTGCCAGCAGCCGCCGATCAGGGTCCTACGAGCAGTACTTC
cdr3_aa: CASSRRSGSYEQYF
j_call: TRBJ2-7
d_call: -
v_call: TRBV13
clone_size: -

cdr3_nt: TGTGCCAGCAGCTTAGAAGACAGGCTCAAGGCCCAGTACTTC
cdr3_aa: CASSLEDRLKAQYF
j_call: TRBJ2-5
d_call: -
v_call: TRBV7-9
clone_size: -

cdr3_nt: TGTGCCAGCAGCCCCGGGACAGGGGGCAGGACTGAAGCTTTCTTT
cdr3_aa: CASSPGTGGRTEAFF
j_call: TRBJ1-1
d_call: TRBD1
v_call: TRBV3-1/TRBV3-2
clone_size: few

cdr3_nt: TGTGCCAGCAGTGAATTGTGGCAGGCCTACGAGCAGTACTTC
cdr3_aa: CASSELWQAYEQYF
j_call: TRBJ2-7
d_call: -
v_call: TRBV2
clone_size: -

cdr3_nt: TGCGCCAGCAGCTTCTCCAACAGCTACAATGAGCAGTTCTTC
cdr3_aa: CASSFSNSYNEQFF
j_call: TRBJ2-1
d_call: -
v_call: TRBV5-1
clone_size: -

cdr3_nt: TGTGCCAGCAGCGGGGGACTTCGAGAGACCCAGTACTTC
cdr3_aa: CASSGGLRETQYF
j_call: TRBJ2-5
d_call: -
v_call: TRBV13
clone_size: -

cdr3_nt: TGTGCCAGCAGGACCTTAAGAGGGGGCGAAAGGTACGAGCAGTACTTC
cdr3_aa: CASRTLRGGERYEQYF
j_call: TRBJ2-7
d_call: TRBD1
v_call: TRBV2
clone_size: -

cdr3_nt: TGTGCCTGGAGTGTAGGGGCGTCGGGCTACACCTTC
cdr3_aa: CAWSVGASGYTF
j_call: TRBJ1-2
d_call: -
v_call: TRBV30
clone_size: -

cdr3_nt: TGTGCCAGCAGCAAAGACAGGGGGCTCTACGAGCAGTACTTC
cdr3_aa: CASSKDRGLYEQYF
j_call: TRBJ2-7
d_call: TRBD1
v_call: TRBV9
clone_size: -

cdr3_nt: TGTGCCAGCAGTTACGACAACTCCTACGAGCAGTACTTC
cdr3_aa: CASSYDNSYEQYF
j_call: TRBJ2-7
d_call: -
v_call: TRBV6-2/TRBV6-3
clone_size: -

cdr3_nt: TGTGCCAGCAGCGTCGGTGTCCTTAGCAATCAGCCCCAGCATTTT
cdr3_aa: CASSVGVLSNQPQHF
j_call: TRBJ1-5
d_call: -
v_call: TRBV9
clone_size: -

cdr3_nt: TGTGCTAGTGGTTTGGTGGGGTTTGGGCAGGGTGGCAATCAGCCCCAGCATTTT
cdr3_aa: CASGLVGFGQGGNQPQHF
j_call: TRBJ1-5
d_call: -
v_call: TRBV12-5
clone_size: -

cdr3_nt: TGTGCCAGCAGTTACGGAAGGGGGGGGATCACAGATACGCAGTATTTT
cdr3_aa: CASSYGRGGITDTQYF
j_call: TRBJ2-3
d_call: -
v_call: TRBV6-2/TRBV6-3
clone_size: -

cdr3_nt: TGCAGCGTTGCGCCAGGGGGTCCAAACACTGAAGCTTTCTTT
cdr3_aa: CSVAPGGPNTEAFF
j_call: TRBJ1-1
d_call: TRBD1
v_call: TRBV29-1
clone_size: -

cdr3_nt: TGTGCCAGCAGCTTAACTACAGGGTTGATGTATGAGACCCAGTACTTC
cdr3_aa: CASSLTTGLMYETQYF
j_call: TRBJ2-5
d_call: -
v_call: TRBV5-5
clone_size: -

cdr3_nt: TGCGCCAGCAGCGTCCCTCCAGGGGAGCAGTACTTC
cdr3_aa: CASSVPPGEQYF
j_call: TRBJ2-7
d_call: -
v_call: TRBV5-1
clone_size: -

cdr3_nt: TGTGCCAGCAGTCCGGCTGGGGGGGTCTCTGCTTTGGATACGCAGTATTTT
cdr3_aa: CASSPAGGVSALDTQYF
j_call: TRBJ2-3
d_call: TRBD2
v_call: TRBV7-8
clone_size: -

cdr3_nt: TGTGCCAGCTCACGTGGGCGACAGGACACTGAAGCTTTCTTT
cdr3_aa: CASSRGRQDTEAFF
j_call: TRBJ1-1
d_call: -
v_call: TRBV18
clone_size: -

cdr3_nt: TGTGCCAGCCAACAGGGGGCAAGGTCACCCCTCCACTTT
cdr3_aa: CASQQGARSPLHF
j_call: TRBJ1-6
d_call: TRBD1
v_call: TRBV3-1/TRBV3-2
clone_size: -

cdr3_nt: TGTGCCAGCAGCTTATCAGGGGCGAACACTGAAGCTTTCTTT
cdr3_aa: CASSLSGANTEAFF
j_call: TRBJ1-1
d_call: -
v_call: TRBV11-1
clone_size: -

cdr3_nt: TGCGCCAGCAGCCAAGAGCCCACCTTCGCGGGGGGCACAGATACGCAGTATTTT
cdr3_aa: CASSQEPTFAGGTDTQYF
j_call: TRBJ2-3
d_call: TRBD2
v_call: TRBV4-1
clone_size: -

cdr3_nt: TGCGCCAGCAGCTTCCGACCTGGAGGCTATGGCTACACCTTC
cdr3_aa: CASSFRPGGYGYTF
j_call: TRBJ1-2
d_call: -
v_call: TRBV5-1
clone_size: -

cdr3_nt: TGCGCCAGCAGCCCCGGACTAGCGGGGTCCGACGAGCAGTACTTC
cdr3_aa: CASSPGLAGSDEQYF
j_call: TRBJ2-7
d_call: TRBD2
v_call: TRBV5-1
clone_size: few